This T cell receptor (beta chain) was sequenced during a study of cytomegalovirus exposure and HLA in healthy donors. Study summary: Later analysis reported that the roughly 120 validation repertoires shared the platform of the roughly 700 first-cohort repertoires.

This CDR3 has 14 amino acids. V gave up 7 bases and J gave up 4 bases, with 16 bases separating them. Per the germline V gene, CDR1 is MNHEY and CDR2 is SVGAGI. Notes on the study in general: The investigators catalogued some 150 TCR beta chains as cytomegalovirus-associated. High sensitivity and specificity were reportedly achieved when the classifier diagnosed cytomegalovirus status. In vitro testing confirmed a few CMV-associated chains as specific for CMV antigens.

A word on this clone: The antigen is undetermined.

Produced via immunoSEQ multiplex PCR; TCRdb's table is partial and in-frame only. In the table there are about 250,000 clones, approximately 84% of which are singletons. This sequence originates from a man aged 18 to 30 in good health and CMV-seropositive. The gene calls are TRBV6-5 and TRBJ1-2; D possibly corresponds to TRBD1 (5 bases). Specimen: PBMCs. CDR3 sequence: CASNSGTDGYGYTF. As DNA, the CDR3 is TGTGCCAGCAATTCCGGGACGGATGGCTATGGCTACACCTTC.